This T cell receptor beta chain was identified during a study of regulatory T cells in long-lasting Graves disease. As for time point: persistent/refractory GD, antithyroid drugs over 5 years with positive TRAb. With RNA extracted from PBMCs as input, the TCR library was made. Germline V gene sequence: CDR1 DFQATT, CDR2 SNEGSKA (reference sequence). This CDR3 is 15 amino acids long. The ends lost 6 bases at V and 3 bases at J; junction bases unmatched: 13. Library construction for TCR beta used iRepertoire HTBI primers and Arm-PCR of CDR3 regions. Each CDR3 protein gets one entry after TCRdb re-called the multiplex PCR reads with MiXCR. The sample consists of about 450,000 distinct CDR3 sequences, less than 25% of them appearing once.

The clonotype was recovered from a female donor with Graves disease. The sample in question was peripheral blood mononuclear cells (PBMCs), obtained when the disease was refractory, from a patient treated with antithyroid drugs. The J gene is TRBJ2-7, the V gene TRBV20-1; 8 positions agree with TRBD2. The CDR3 protein is CSATPRAGVNYEQYF. In DNA, the CDR3 is TGCAGTGCCACCCCTCGAGCGGGAGTGAACTACGAGCAGTACTTC.